This paragraph covers one T cell receptor beta chain sequence. Its specificity is not known. TCRdb itself ran the 5' RACE reads through MiXCR, one entry per CDR3 protein. This table has around 570,000 distinct CDR3 sequences, over 8.5% appearing once. This sample was taken from a study of identical twins. Study observations and caveats: Invariant populations such as MAIT and iNKT cells could partly muddle zero-insertion analyses.

V dropped 3 bases and J dropped 6; count of bases not matched to a gene: 8. CDR1 is SEHNR and CDR2 is FQNEAQ in the germline V gene (reference sequence). The CDR3 spans 15 residues. This sample also belongs to another study, concerning yellow fever vaccine responses in identical twins.

This rearrangement joins TRBV7-9 to TRBJ2-1; 7 bases align to TRBD2. This TCR came from a woman aged 18-29 years in good health. Sequencing was done on a sample of PBMCs. The CDR3 nucleotides are TGTGCCAGCAGCTTTTTCACTAGCGTGCCCAATGAGCAGTTCTTC. Protein: CASSFFTSVPNEQFF.